Listed below are T cell receptor beta chains from one sample, sequenced in a study of T cell responses to AZD1222 COVID-19 vaccine. The method was immunoSEQ multiplex PCR; TCRdb's version includes in-frame clones alone and lacks a portion of them. Of some 190,000 clones listed, 70% to 90% are singletons. The starting material was peripheral blood, obtained on day 0 of AZD1222 vaccination. Receptor source: an adult in good health. Both conserved end residues are part of each CDR3. The D gene is left open where the match is weak. Clone size is stated in some rows and not others, as once, few, many or a class when expanded.

D	length	V	J	size	CDR3	DNA
-	14	TRBV5-1	TRBJ1-1	few	CASSLRGADTEAFF	TGCGCCAGCAGCCTCCGGGGGGCGGACACTGAAGCTTTCTTT
-	15	TRBV7-9	TRBJ2-5	once	CASSGGRVDWETQYF	TGTGCCAGCAGCGGAGGCAGGGTTGATTGGGAGACCCAGTACTTC
-	14	TRBV25-1	TRBJ2-7	-	CASSESGQTYEQYF	TGTGCCAGCAGTGAATCAGGACAAACCTACGAGCAGTACTTC
TRBD2	17	TRBV20-1	TRBJ2-5	-	CSASKWASGATQETQYF	TGCAGTGCTAGTAAATGGGCTAGCGGGGCCACCCAAGAGACCCAGTACTTC
TRBD1	15	TRBV5-1	TRBJ1-6	-	CASSITGANNSPLHF	TGCGCCAGCAGCATTACAGGGGCGAATAATTCACCCCTCCACTTT
-	16	TRBV7-2	TRBJ2-1	-	CASSTGGGLLYNEQFF	TGTGCCAGCAGTACCGGAGGGGGACTCCTATACAATGAGCAGTTCTTC
TRBD1	14	TRBV6-5	TRBJ2-7	-	CASSLKGRGYEQYF	TGTGCCAGCAGTCTCAAGGGCAGGGGGTACGAGCAGTACTTC
TRBD1	17	TRBV9	TRBJ2-3	-	CASSVNTGGPNTDTQYF	TGTGCCAGCAGCGTAAATACAGGGGGGCCTAACACAGATACGCAGTATTTT
-	11	TRBV28	TRBJ1-2	-	CASSYVGGYTF	TGTGCCAGCAGTTACGTGGGTGGCTACACCTTC
TRBD2	23	TRBV3-1/TRBV3-2	TRBJ2-7	-	CASSQAGKFPYGTSGGALNEQYF	TGTGCCAGCAGCCAAGCCGGGAAATTTCCGTACGGGACTAGCGGGGGGGCTTTGAACGAGCAGTACTTC
-	16	TRBV19	TRBJ2-1	-	CASSRGAASPWNEQFF	TGTGCCAGTAGTAGGGGGGCAGCATCCCCCTGGAATGAGCAGTTCTTC
TRBD1	14	TRBV10-3	TRBJ1-2	-	CAISEETGGYGYTF	TGTGCCATCAGTGAAGAGACAGGGGGGTATGGCTACACCTTC
-	14	TRBV7-3	TRBJ2-2	-	CASSQQGFRGELFF	TGTGCCAGCAGCCAACAGGGATTCCGCGGGGAGCTGTTTTTT
TRBD2	16	TRBV5-1	TRBJ2-7	once	CASSLVPSGGTYEQYF	TGCGCCAGCAGCTTGGTCCCTAGCGGGGGGACTTACGAGCAGTACTTC
TRBD1	15	TRBV4-1	TRBJ1-1	once	CASSQQGTGGYEAFF	TGCGCCAGCAGCCAACAGGGGACAGGGGGCTATGAAGCTTTCTTT
-	13	TRBV6-5	TRBJ2-2	once	CASNRGGTGELFF	TGTGCCAGCAACAGGGGAGGGACCGGGGAGCTGTTTTTT
-	14	TRBV7-9	TRBJ1-1	-	CATQEGPMNTEAFF	TGTGCCACCCAGGAAGGGCCGATGAACACTGAAGCTTTCTTT
TRBD2	15	TRBV6-5	TRBJ2-2	-	CASMIQRGGAGELFF	TGTGCCAGCATGATCCAGCGGGGGGGCGCCGGGGAGCTGTTTTTT
-	15	TRBV5-5	TRBJ1-3	-	CASIPRTDPGNTIYF	TGTGCCAGCATCCCACGGACAGACCCTGGAAACACCATATATTTT
TRBD1	14	TRBV6-2/TRBV6-3	TRBJ1-1	-	CASSSRGEDTEAFF	TGTGCCAGCAGTTCCAGGGGGGAGGACACTGAAGCTTTCTTT
-	13	TRBV5-5	TRBJ2-7	-	CASSLGITYEQYF	TGTGCCAGCAGCTTGGGGATTACCTACGAGCAGTACTTC
-	17	TRBV9	TRBJ1-4	-	CASSVDAWGATNEKLFF	TGTGCCAGCAGCGTAGATGCGTGGGGGGCAACTAATGAAAAACTGTTTTTT
-	13	TRBV6-2/TRBV6-3	TRBJ1-2	few	CASSRDRRGGYTF	TGTGCCAGCAGCCGGGACCGGCGAGGAGGCTACACCTTC